Given below is one TCR beta chain in context. What it binds is unknown. This entry comes from a study of cytomegalovirus exposure and HLA in healthy donors. General study results and limits: Using a false discovery rate of 0.05, a later analysis showed that approximately 16,000 TCR beta sequences were associated with HLA alleles. One variant, a missense change in DCLRE1C, was linked in a later analysis to TCR beta V- and J-gene trimming.

Primers included in the PCR were 60 Vbeta and 13 Jbeta primers. The table came from immunoSEQ multiplex PCR; TCRdb's copy has only in-frame clones and leaves some out. The repertoire holds tens of thousands of clones, with about three quarters as singletons. V was pared by 5 bases and J by 5 bases, with 8 bases of the junction left unmatched. The CDR3 runs to 14 residues. Germline V gives CDR1 MDHEN, CDR2 SYDVKM. Those who donated were healthy bone marrow donors. This receptor was taken from a woman aged 45-65 years in good health and CMV-seronegative. The chain joins TRBV28 to TRBJ1-2; 7 nucleotides match TRBD1. The sequencing sample was made of PBMCs. The CDR3 spells CASSPTGTAYGYTF. The CDR3 DNA is TGTGCCAGCAGTCCGACCGGGACAGCATATGGCTACACCTTC.